Given below is one T cell receptor (beta chain) in context. What it binds is unknown. Using immunoSEQ multiplex PCR, the repertoire was profiled, and TCRdb retains in-frame clones only, with some absent. This sample has some 140,000 clones, with about 83% found just once. Germline CDR1 reads SGHVS; CDR2 reads FNYEAQ. The V end was cut by 1 base, the J end by 8 bases, with 9 bases between. This CDR3 spans 14 amino acids. This sample is part of a study of cytomegalovirus exposure and HLA in healthy donors. Notes on the study in general: Overall, 164 TCR beta chains were annotated as cytomegalovirus-associated. Among TCR sequences, most were rare, though some public TCRs appeared in many donors.

The sequenced sample was PBMCs. This chain joins TRBV7-6 and TRBJ1-6; no reliable D call. The sequence was collected from a woman in her 30s in good health and CMV-seronegative. CDR3 DNA sequence: TGTGCCAGCAGCTTAGGAGGGTGGGATTCACCCCTCCACTTT. Protein sequence: CASSLGGWDSPLHF.